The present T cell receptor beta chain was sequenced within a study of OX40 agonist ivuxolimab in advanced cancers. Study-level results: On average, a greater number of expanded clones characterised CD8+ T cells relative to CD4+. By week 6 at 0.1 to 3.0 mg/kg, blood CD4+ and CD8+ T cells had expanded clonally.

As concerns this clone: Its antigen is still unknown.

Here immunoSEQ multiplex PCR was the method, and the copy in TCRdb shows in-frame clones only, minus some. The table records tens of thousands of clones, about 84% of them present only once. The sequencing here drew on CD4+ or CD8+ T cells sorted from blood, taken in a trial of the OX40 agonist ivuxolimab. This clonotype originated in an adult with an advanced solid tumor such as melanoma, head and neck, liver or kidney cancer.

CDR3 DNA sequence: TGCGCCAGCAGCCAAGATGTTGGAGCCCTCAATACGCAGTATTTT. Translating it yields CASSQDVGALNTQYF. The rearrangement joins TRBV4-3 to TRBJ2-3; no reliable D call. The CDR3 sequence is 15 residues long. Looked up from germline, CDR1 is LGHNA and CDR2 is YSLEER. Trimming stripped 0 bases from V and 7 bases from J, with 14 bases between.